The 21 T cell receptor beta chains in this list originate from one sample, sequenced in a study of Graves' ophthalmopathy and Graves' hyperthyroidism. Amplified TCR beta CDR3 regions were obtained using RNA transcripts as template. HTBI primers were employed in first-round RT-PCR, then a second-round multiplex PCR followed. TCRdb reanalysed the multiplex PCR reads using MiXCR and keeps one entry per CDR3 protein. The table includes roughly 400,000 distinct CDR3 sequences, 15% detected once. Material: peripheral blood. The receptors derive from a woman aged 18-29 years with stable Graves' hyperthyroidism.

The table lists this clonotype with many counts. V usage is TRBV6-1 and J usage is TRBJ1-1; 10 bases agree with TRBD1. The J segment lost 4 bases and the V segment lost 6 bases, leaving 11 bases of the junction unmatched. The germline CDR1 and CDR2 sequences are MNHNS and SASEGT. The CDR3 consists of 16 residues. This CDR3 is CASSEPGQGRGTEAFF. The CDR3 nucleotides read TGTGCCAGCAGCGAACCGGGACAGGGGAGGGGCACTGAAGCTTTCTTT.

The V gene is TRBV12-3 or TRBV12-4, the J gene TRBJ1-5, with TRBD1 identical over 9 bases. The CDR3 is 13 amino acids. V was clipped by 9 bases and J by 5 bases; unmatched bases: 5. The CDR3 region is CASPDRGYQPQHF. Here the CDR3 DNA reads TGTGCCAGTCCGGACAGGGGCTATCAGCCCCAGCATTTT.

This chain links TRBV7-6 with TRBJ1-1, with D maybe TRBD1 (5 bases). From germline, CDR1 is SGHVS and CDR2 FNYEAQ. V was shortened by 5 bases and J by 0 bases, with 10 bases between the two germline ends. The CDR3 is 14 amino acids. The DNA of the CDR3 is TGTGCCAGCAGCGCCAGGGATGTGAACACTGAAGCTTTCTTT. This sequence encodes CASSARDVNTEAFF.

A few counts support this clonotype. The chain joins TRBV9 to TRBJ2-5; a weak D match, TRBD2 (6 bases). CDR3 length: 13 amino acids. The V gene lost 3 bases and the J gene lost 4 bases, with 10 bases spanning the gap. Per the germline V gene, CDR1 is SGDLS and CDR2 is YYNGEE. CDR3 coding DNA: TGTGCCAGCAGCGGGGACTCCTTAGAGACCCAGTACTTC. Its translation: CASSGDSLETQYF. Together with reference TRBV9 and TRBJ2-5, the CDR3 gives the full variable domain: DSGVTQTPKHLITATGQRVTLRCSPRSGDLSVYWYQQSLDQGLQFLIQYYNGEERAKGNILERFSAQQFPDLHSELNLSSLELGDSALYFCASSGDSLETQYFGPGTRLLVL.

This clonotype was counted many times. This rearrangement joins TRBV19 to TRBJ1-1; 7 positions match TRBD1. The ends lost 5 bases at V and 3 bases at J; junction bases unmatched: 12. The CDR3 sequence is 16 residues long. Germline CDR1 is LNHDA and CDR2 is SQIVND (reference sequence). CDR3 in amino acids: CASSPTITGDYTEAFF. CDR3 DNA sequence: TGTGCCAGTAGTCCCACCATAACAGGGGATTACACTGAAGCTTTCTTT.

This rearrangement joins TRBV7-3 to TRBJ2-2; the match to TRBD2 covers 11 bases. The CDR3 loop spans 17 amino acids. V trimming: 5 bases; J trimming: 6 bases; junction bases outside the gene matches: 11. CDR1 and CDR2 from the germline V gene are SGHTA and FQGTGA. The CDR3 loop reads CASSPRGTSGVPGELFF. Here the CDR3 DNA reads TGTGCCAGCAGCCCGAGGGGGACTAGCGGCGTACCCGGGGAGCTGTTTTTT.

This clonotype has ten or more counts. The CDR3: CASSSPSTGPTYEQYF. The DNA for the CDR3 is TGTGCCAGCAGTTCTCCCTCTACGGGGCCAACCTACGAGCAGTACTTC. The chain carries TRBV6-5 and TRBJ2-7; D is possibly TRBD1 or TRBD2 (5 bases each). This CDR3 is 16 amino acids long. Trimming removed 4 bases from V and 2 bases from J, with 18 bases in between. Germline assignment: CDR1 MNHEY and CDR2 SVGAGI.

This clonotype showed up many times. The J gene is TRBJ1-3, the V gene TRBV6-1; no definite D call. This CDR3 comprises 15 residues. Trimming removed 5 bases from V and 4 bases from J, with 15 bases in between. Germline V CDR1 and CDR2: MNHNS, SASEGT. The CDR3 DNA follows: TGTGCCAGCAGTACCAGCGGGAGGTCGGGAAACACCATATATTTT. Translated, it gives CASSTSGRSGNTIYF.

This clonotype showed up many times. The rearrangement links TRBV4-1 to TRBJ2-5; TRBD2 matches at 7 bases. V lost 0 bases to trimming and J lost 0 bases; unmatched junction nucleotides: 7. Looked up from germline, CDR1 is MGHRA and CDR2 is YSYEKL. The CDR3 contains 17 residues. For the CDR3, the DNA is TGCGCCAGCAGCCAAGATACGGCTAGCGGTCACCAAGAGACCCAGTACTTC. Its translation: CASSQDTASGHQETQYF.

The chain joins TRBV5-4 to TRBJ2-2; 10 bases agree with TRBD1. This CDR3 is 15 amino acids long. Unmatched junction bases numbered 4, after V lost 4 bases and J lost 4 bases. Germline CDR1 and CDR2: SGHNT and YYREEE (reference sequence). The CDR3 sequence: CASSGQGEVTGELFF. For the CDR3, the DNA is TGTGCCAGCAGCGGACAGGGGGAAGTCACCGGGGAGCTGTTTTTT.

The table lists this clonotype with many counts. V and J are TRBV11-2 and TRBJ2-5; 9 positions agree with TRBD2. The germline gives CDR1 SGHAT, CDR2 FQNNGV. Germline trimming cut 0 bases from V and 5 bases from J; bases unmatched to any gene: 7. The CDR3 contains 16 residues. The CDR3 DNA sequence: TGTGCCAGCAGCTTAGAAGGCGGGGGGGTGGGGGAGACCCAGTACTTC. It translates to CASSLEGGGVGETQYF.

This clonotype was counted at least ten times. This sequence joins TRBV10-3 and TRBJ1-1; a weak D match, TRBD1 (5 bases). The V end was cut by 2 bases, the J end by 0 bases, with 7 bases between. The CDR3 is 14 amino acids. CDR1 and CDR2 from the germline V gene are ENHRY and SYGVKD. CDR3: CAISEDSLNTEAFF. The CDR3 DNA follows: TGTGCCATCAGTGAGGACAGCCTGAACACTGAAGCTTTCTTT.

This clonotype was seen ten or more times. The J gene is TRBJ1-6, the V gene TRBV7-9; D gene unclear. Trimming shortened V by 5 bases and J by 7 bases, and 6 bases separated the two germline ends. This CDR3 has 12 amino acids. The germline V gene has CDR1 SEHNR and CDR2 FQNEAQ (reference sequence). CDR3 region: CASSGLNSPLHF. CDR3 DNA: TGTGCCAGCAGCGGTTTAAATTCACCCCTCCACTTT.

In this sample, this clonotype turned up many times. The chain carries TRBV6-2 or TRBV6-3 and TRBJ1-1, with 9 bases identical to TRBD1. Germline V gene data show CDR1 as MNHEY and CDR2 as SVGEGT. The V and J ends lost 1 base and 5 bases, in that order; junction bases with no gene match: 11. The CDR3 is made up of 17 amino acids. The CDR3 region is CASSYLIRDRVVTEAFF. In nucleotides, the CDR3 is TGTGCCAGCAGTTACTTAATCCGGGACAGGGTGGTTACTGAAGCTTTCTTT.

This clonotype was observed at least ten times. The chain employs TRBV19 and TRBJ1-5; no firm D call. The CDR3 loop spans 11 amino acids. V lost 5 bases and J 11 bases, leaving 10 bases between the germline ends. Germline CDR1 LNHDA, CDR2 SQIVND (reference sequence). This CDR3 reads CASSPPPAQHF. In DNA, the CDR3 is TGTGCCAGTAGTCCTCCACCCGCCCAGCATTTT.

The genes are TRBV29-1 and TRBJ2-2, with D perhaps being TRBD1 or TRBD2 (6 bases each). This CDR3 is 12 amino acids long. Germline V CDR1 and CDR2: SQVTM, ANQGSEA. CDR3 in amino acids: CSTQEGGLELFF. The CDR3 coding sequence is TGCAGTACCCAGGAGGGGGGATTGGAGCTGTTTTTT.

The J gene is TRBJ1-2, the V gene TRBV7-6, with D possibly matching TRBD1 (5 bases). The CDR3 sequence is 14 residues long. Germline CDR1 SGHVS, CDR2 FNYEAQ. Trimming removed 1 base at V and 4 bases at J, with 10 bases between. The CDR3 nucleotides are TGTGCCAGCAGCTTAGGTGAGGGGAGCTATGGCTACACCTTC. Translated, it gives CASSLGEGSYGYTF.

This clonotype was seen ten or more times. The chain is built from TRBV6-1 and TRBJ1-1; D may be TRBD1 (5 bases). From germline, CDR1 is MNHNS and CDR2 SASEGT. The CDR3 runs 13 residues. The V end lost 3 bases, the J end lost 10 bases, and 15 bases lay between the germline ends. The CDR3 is CASSEPPGRGAFF. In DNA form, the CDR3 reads TGTGCCAGCAGTGAGCCGCCGGGACGAGGAGCTTTCTTT.

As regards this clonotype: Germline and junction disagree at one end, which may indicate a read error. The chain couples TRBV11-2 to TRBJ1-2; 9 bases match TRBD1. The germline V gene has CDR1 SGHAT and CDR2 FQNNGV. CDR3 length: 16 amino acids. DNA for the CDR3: TGTGCCAGCAGACTTACAGGGGGCGAGGCTTACTATGGTTACACCTTC. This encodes CASRLTGGEAYYGYTF.

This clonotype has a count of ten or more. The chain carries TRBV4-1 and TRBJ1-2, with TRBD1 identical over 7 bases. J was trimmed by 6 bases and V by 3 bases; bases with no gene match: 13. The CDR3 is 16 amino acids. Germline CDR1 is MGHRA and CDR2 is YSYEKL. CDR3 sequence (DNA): TGCGCCAGCAGCCACCCGAGGGGGCAGGGAAGAAATGGCTACACCTTC. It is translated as CASSHPRGQGRNGYTF.

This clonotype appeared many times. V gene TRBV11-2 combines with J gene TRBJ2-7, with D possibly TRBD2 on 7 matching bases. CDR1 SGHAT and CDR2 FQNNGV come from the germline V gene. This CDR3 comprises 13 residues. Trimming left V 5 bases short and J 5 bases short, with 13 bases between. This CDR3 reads CASSTSGGHEQYF. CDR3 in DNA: TGTGCCAGCAGCACCTCGGGGGGCCACGAGCAGTACTTC. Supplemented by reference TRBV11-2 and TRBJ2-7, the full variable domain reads EAGVAQSPRYKIIEKRQSVAFWCNPISGHATLYWYQQILGQGPKLLIQFQNNGVVDDSQLPKDRFSAERLKGVDSTLKIQPAKLEDSAVYLCASSTSGGHEQYFGPGTRLTVT.